This T cell receptor beta chain was identified in a study of radiotherapy plus CTLA-4 blockade in lung cancer. Study outcomes and limitations: Radiotherapy plus ipilimumab was followed by expansion in blood of tumor-derived TCR clones.

CDR3 length equals 13 residues. V lost 2 bases and J 7 bases, leaving 9 bases between the germline ends. Per germline, CDR1 MNHEY and CDR2 SVGAGI. Turning to this clone: As yet, its antigen is unknown.

Using immunoSEQ multiplex PCR, the repertoire was profiled, and TCRdb retains in-frame clones only, with some absent. The table shows approximately 78,000 clones, with around 73% occurring only once. The chain has TRBV6-5 and TRBJ1-5; D is unclear. The sequencing here drew on peripheral blood, taken from a patient treated with radiotherapy plus ipilimumab. This TCR was sampled from a human donor with non-small cell lung cancer who had a complete response to radiotherapy plus ipilimumab. CDR3 region: CASSYIGRQPQHF. CDR3 nucleotides: TGTGCCAGCAGTTACATAGGGAGACAGCCCCAGCATTTT.